Shown below are 26 T cell receptor beta chains from a single sample sequenced in a study of blood T cells in healthy people across ages. Using a J-beta primer mix together with a sample-barcoded 5' primer, a second PCR was run for roughly 6 to 11 cycles. TCRdb recomputed calls from the 5' RACE reads with MiXCR, one row per CDR3 protein. The table has some 1,800,000 distinct CDR3 sequences, roughly 43% seen once. The sequencing sample was made of blood. The receptors come from a human donor in good health.

The rearrangement joins TRBV6-5 to TRBJ1-1; TRBD1 agrees at 7 bases. The V and J ends lost 2 bases and 1 base, in that order; junction bases with no gene match: 7. This CDR3 has 16 amino acids. The germline V gene has CDR1 MNHEY and CDR2 SVGAGI. The CDR3 spells CASSYGQDLSNTEAFF. For the CDR3, the DNA is TGTGCCAGCAGTTACGGACAGGATCTATCGAACACTGAAGCTTTCTTT.

This clonotype was seen a few times. The J gene is TRBJ2-7, the V gene TRBV20-1; 7 bases match TRBD1. The CDR3 consists of 15 residues. Trimming took 5 bases from V and 0 from J; bases not matched to a gene: 10. Germline V gene data show CDR1 as DFQATT and CDR2 as SNEGSKA (reference sequence). The CDR3 is CSAHGPGQSSYEQYF. As DNA, the CDR3 is TGCAGTGCTCACGGACCGGGACAGAGCTCCTACGAGCAGTACTTC.

This clonotype appeared once. The J gene is TRBJ2-3, the V gene TRBV12-3 or TRBV12-4; D unclear. V was cut by 11 bases and J by 4 bases, with 16 bases left in between. The length of the CDR3 is 13 residues. In nucleotides, the CDR3 is TGTGCCGGCAACACCCGACGGGCAGATACGCAGTATTTT. This sequence encodes CAGNTRRADTQYF.

In DNA, the CDR3 is TGCAGTGCTAGAGATTCAGGGAGCTCCGGGGAGCTGTTTTTT. The encoded protein is CSARDSGSSGELFF. The chain carries TRBV20-1 and TRBJ2-2; D might be TRBD1 or TRBD2, each matching 5 bases. Per the germline V gene, CDR1 is DFQATT and CDR2 is SNEGSKA (reference sequence). V was pared by 0 bases and J by 6 bases, with 11 bases between. There are 14 residues in the CDR3.

Details on this clonotype: Its ends do not fully match the called genes, so a read error is possible. The J gene is TRBJ2-1, the V gene TRBV7-9; unclear D gene. The CDR3 sequence is 15 residues long. Germline V gives CDR1 SEHNR, CDR2 FQNEAQ (reference sequence). The CDR3 spells CAGSPVKKRDNEQFF. CDR3 coding DNA: TGTGCCGGCAGCCCGGTCAAAAAAAGGGACAATGAGCAGTTCTTC.

This clonotype was detected a few times. This chain links TRBV11-1 with TRBJ2-5; D not certain. The germline CDR1 and CDR2 sequences are SGHAT and FQDESV (reference sequence). The CDR3 length is 14 residues. The V end was cut by 4 bases, the J end by 0 bases, with 9 bases between. The CDR3 spells CASSSTPYQETQYF. As DNA, the CDR3 is TGTGCCAGCAGCTCCACCCCGTACCAAGAGACCCAGTACTTC.

This chain links TRBV12-3 or TRBV12-4 with TRBJ1-3; the D gene is possibly TRBD1 (6 bases). V lost 5 bases and J lost 4, with 12 bases in between. The CDR3 covers 14 residues. CDR3 bases: TGTGCCAGCAGTGTTACAGGGTGGGGAAACACCATATATTTT. It encodes CASSVTGWGNTIYF.

The genes are TRBV6-6 and TRBJ1-2, with D maybe TRBD1 (6 bases). The germline V gene encodes CDR1 MNHNY and CDR2 SVGAGI (reference sequence). V lost 5 bases and J 4 bases, leaving 17 bases between the germline ends. This CDR3 has 15 residues. CDR3 in DNA: TGTGCCAGCAGTCCCCCAGGGGCGATATCCTATGGCTACACCTTC. This encodes CASSPPGAISYGYTF.

On this clonotype: Relative to the germline gene, one junction end is altered; a read error may explain this. This sequence joins TRBV5-5 and TRBJ2-3; D is possibly TRBD1 (5 bases). CDR3 length: 15 residues. The germline gives CDR1 SGHKS, CDR2 YYEKEE (reference sequence). The CDR3 nucleotides read TGTGCCAGCAGCCAGAGCGCAGGGATTCAAGATTCGCAGTATTTT. Protein product: CASSQSAGIQDSQYF.

The genes are TRBV20-1 and TRBJ2-7, with unresolved D. Germline V lookup: CDR1 DFQATT, CDR2 SNEGSKA (reference sequence). Trimming removed 0 bases from V and 2 bases from J, with 11 bases in between. The CDR3 sequence is 14 residues long. The CDR3 region is CSARDRRQPYEQYF. CDR3 bases: TGCAGTGCTAGAGATCGTCGGCAGCCCTACGAGCAGTACTTC.

Note on this clonotype: A read error may produce the germline difference seen at one junction end. V and J are TRBV4-3 and TRBJ2-5, with TRBD1 matching 7 bases. The CDR3 covers 14 residues. CDR1 and CDR2 (germline): LGHNA, YSLEER. CDR3 DNA: TGCGCCAGCAGCCAAGGACAGGGTAAAGAGACCCGGTACTTC. Translation: CASSQGQGKETRYF.

This clonotype was detected only a few times. Sequence at one end of the junction differs from germline and may be a read error. The chain recombines TRBV6-1 with TRBJ2-1, with TRBD1 identical over 9 bases. The CDR3 has 16 residues. CDR1 MNHNS and CDR2 SASEGT come from the germline V gene. The CDR3 bases are TGTGTCAGCAGGGGACAGGGCAAGGACACTTACAATGAGCAGTTCTTC. As protein: CVSRGQGKDTYNEQFF.

This clonotype appeared a few times. The CDR3 nucleotides read TGCAGTACACGGGTCACAACAGATACGCAGTATTTT. Encoded protein: CSTRVTTDTQYF. This chain connects TRBV20-1 to TRBJ2-3; the D is unclear. Trimming left V 8 bases short and J 3 bases short, with 12 bases between. This CDR3 is 12 amino acids long. From germline, CDR1 is DFQATT and CDR2 SNEGSKA (reference sequence).

This clonotype was seen only once. The rearrangement joins TRBV7-9 to TRBJ2-1; a possible D gene is TRBD1 (6 bases). V lost 8 bases and J lost 5, with 22 bases in between. From germline, CDR1 is SEHNR and CDR2 FQNEAQ (reference sequence). The CDR3 consists of 16 residues. This chain's CDR3 is CASVSRSGQLNNEQFF. The DNA of the CDR3 is TGTGCCAGCGTCTCCCGTTCCGGACAGCTTAACAATGAGCAGTTCTTC.

This chain connects TRBV4-3 to TRBJ2-1, with D perhaps matching TRBD2 (6 bases). CDR3 size: 15 residues. Germline CDR1 LGHNA, CDR2 YSLEER. Trimming removed 4 bases from V and 4 bases from J, with 14 bases in between. CDR3 in amino acids: CASSPFLRGYNEQFF. CDR3 coding DNA: TGCGCCAGCAGCCCCTTCTTACGGGGGTACAATGAGCAGTTCTTC.

V and J are TRBV10-3 and TRBJ1-5; 7 nucleotides align to TRBD1. Germline V gene sequence: CDR1 ENHRY, CDR2 SYGVKD. The CDR3 totals 14 residues. Germline trimming cut 7 bases from V and 3 bases from J; bases unmatched to any gene: 6. CDR3 in amino acids: CAITGDRFNQPQHF. CDR3 nucleotides: TGTGCCATCACCGGGGACAGATTCAATCAGCCCCAGCATTTT.

The CDR3 sequence is CASSQGDRGPVEQYF. The CDR3 bases are TGTGCCAGCAGCCAAGGGGACAGGGGGCCGGTCGAGCAGTACTTC. The rearrangement joins TRBV3-1 to TRBJ2-7, with TRBD1 matching 12 bases. The CDR3 extends over 15 amino acids. The ends lost 1 base at V and 6 bases at J; junction bases unmatched: 4. Germline values: CDR1 LGHDT, CDR2 YNNKEL (reference sequence).

The chain couples TRBV7-8 to TRBJ2-1, with D possibly being TRBD2 (6 bases). Trimming pared 0 bases from V and 1 base from J, leaving 13 bases between. The length of the CDR3 is 17 residues. CDR1 is SGHVS, CDR2 FQNEAQ, per germline. CDR3 amino acids: CASSLAERANSYNEQFF. DNA of the CDR3: TGTGCCAGCAGCTTAGCCGAGCGGGCAAATTCCTACAATGAGCAGTTCTTC.

The chain couples TRBV29-1 to TRBJ2-7; TRBD1 matches at 8 bases. Germline V gene sequence: CDR1 SQVTM, CDR2 ANQGSEA. This CDR3 has 13 residues. The V and J ends lost 6 bases and 2 bases, in that order; junction bases with no gene match: 6. CDR3 sequence reads: CSVGQGSPYEQYF. CDR3 nucleotides: TGCAGCGTCGGACAGGGAAGCCCCTACGAGCAGTACTTC.

The rearrangement uses TRBV7-8 and TRBJ2-3, with D unclear. Germline V gene sequence: CDR1 SGHVS, CDR2 FQNEAQ. V lost 1 base and J lost 10, with 9 bases in between. This CDR3 region has 12 residues. Here the CDR3 DNA reads TGTGCCAGCAGCTTAGATGGGCCGGCGCAGTATTTT. Protein: CASSLDGPAQYF.

The rearrangement links TRBV6-2 or TRBV6-3 to TRBJ1-6; D call uncertain. Germline CDR1 MNHEY, CDR2 SVGEGT. Trimming took 8 bases from V and 5 from J, leaving 13 bases between them. This CDR3 contains 14 residues. The CDR3 DNA reads TGTGCCAGCGGGAAAGCCCAGGATAATTCACCCCTCCACTTT. Translating it yields CASGKAQDNSPLHF.

This clonotype was recorded only once. This chain joins TRBV6-6 and TRBJ2-1, with 7 bases aligning to TRBD2. This CDR3 has 15 amino acids. CDR1 MNHNY and CDR2 SVGAGI come from the germline V gene (reference sequence). Trimming took 7 bases from V and 3 from J; bases not matched to a gene: 9. The CDR3 region has the DNA TGTGCCAGCACCCTGGGGGGGGTTAGCTACAATGAGCAGTTCTTC. The encoded protein is CASTLGGVSYNEQFF.

The chain uses TRBV6-1 and TRBJ1-2; TRBD1 agrees at 10 bases. V shed 6 bases, J shed 6 bases, and the junction held 7 bases outside the gene matches. CDR1 and CDR2 from the germline V gene are MNHNS and SASEGT. The CDR3 consists of 14 residues. CDR3 loop: CASRRDRGRNGYTF. CDR3 in DNA: TGTGCCAGCAGGAGGGACAGGGGTCGCAATGGCTACACCTTC.

A few counts support this clonotype. The rearrangement joins TRBV5-1 to TRBJ2-7; D may be TRBD1 (5 bases). The CDR3 extends over 13 amino acids. Germline values: CDR1 SGHRS, CDR2 YFSETQ. The CDR3 nucleotides are TGCACCACCAGACGGGCAAATACAGGCGAGCAGTACTTC. Protein sequence: CTTRRANTGEQYF. The complete variable domain, with remaining parts taken from reference TRBV5-1 and TRBJ2-7, reads KAGVTQTPRYLIKTRGQQVTLSCSPISGHRSVSWYQQTPGQGLQFLFEYFSETQRNKGNFPGRFSGRQFSNSRSEMNVSTLELGDSALYLCTTRRANTGEQYFGPGTRLTVT.

Details on this clonotype: Germline is not matched at one junction end, which may reflect a read error. V is TRBV20-1 and J is TRBJ1-4; D unclear. Germline V gene sequence: CDR1 DFQATT, CDR2 SNEGSKA (reference sequence). The CDR3 length is 13 residues. CDR3 residues: CSVRFATNEKQFF. The CDR3, as DNA: TGCAGTGTTCGCTTTGCAACTAATGAAAAACAGTTTTTT.

This clonotype was picked up a small number of times. V is TRBV5-4 and J is TRBJ2-7, with TRBD1 identical over 8 bases. The CDR3 has 16 residues. CDR1 and CDR2 from the germline V gene are SGHNT and YYREEE (reference sequence). V dropped 4 bases and J dropped 1; count of bases not matched to a gene: 10. The CDR3 DNA reads TGTGCCAGCAGCCATGACCCGGGACAGGCTTCCTACGAGCAGTACTTC. It yields the protein CASSHDPGQASYEQYF.